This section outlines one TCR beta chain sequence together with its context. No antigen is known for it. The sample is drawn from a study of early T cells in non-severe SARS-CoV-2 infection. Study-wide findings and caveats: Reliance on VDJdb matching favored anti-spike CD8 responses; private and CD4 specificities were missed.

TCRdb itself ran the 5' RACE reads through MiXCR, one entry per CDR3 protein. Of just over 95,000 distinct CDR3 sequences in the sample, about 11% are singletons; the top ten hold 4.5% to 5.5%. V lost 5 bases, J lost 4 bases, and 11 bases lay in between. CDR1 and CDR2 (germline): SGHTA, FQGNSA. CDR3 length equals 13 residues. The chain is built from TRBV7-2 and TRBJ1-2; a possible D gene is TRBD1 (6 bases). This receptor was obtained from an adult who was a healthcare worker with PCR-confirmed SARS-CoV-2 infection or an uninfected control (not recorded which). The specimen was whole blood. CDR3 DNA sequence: TGTGCCAGCAGCCCCGGACAGTCCTATGGCTACACCTTC. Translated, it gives CASSPGQSYGYTF. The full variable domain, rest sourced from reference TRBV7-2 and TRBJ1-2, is GAGVSQSPSNKVTEKGKDVELRCDPISGHTALYWYRQSLGQGLEFLIYFQGNSAPDKSGLPSDRFSAERTGGSVSTLTIQRTQQEDSAVYLCASSPGQSYGYTFGSGTRLTVV.